This T cell receptor beta chain is from a study of CD8+CD57+ T cells in acquired aplastic anemia. Study in general: Isolated CD4+ and CD8+ cells, once sorted, yielded DNA averaging roughly 3.4 ug. General study points: It was found that under 30 CD8+ CDR3 sequences were shared between patients and controls.

The germline gives CDR1 SGHTA, CDR2 FQGTGA. V lost 2 bases, J lost 5 bases, and 5 bases stayed unmatched. The CDR3 covers 14 residues. Selection for sequencing was limited to patients who had shown CD8+CD57+ cell expansion by flow cytometry. Acquired aplastic anemia of severe grade affected all patients. There was no therapy given to any patient before the blood sampling took place. TCR beta VDJ combinations and CDR3 sequences were profiled from genomic DNA. Each CDR3 protein is one row after TCRdb ran MiXCR on the reads. The table lists more than 200,000 distinct CDR3 sequences, under 55% of them singletons, with roughly 21% in the top ten. This clonotype was picked up many times. Its antigen is undetermined.

The chain uses TRBV7-3 and TRBJ2-5; 7 positions match TRBD1. The sample consisted of sorted CD4+, CD8+, or CD8+CD57+ T cells (not recorded which) from PBMCs. The source is a human donor with aplastic anemia. Written as DNA, the CDR3 is TGTGCCAGCAGCTTACAGGGGGTCTGGGAGACCCAGTACTTC. It yields the protein CASSLQGVWETQYF.